Listed below are T cell receptor beta chains from one sample, sequenced in a study of blood T cell repertoires in COVID-19. Profiled with immunoSEQ multiplex PCR; TCRdb holds only in-frame clones, not every one. This sample has roughly 300,000 clones, with more than 85% found just once. The material sequenced was peripheral blood. The receptor source for this set is a woman younger than 45 with COVID-19, enrolled during active disease. CDR3s include the opening cysteine and the closing phenylalanine or tryptophan. D genes are given only for firm matches. The size entry is marked missing in some rows and otherwise reads once, few, many or a size class.

size	V	D	J	CDR3	DNA
.	TRBV18	TRBD1	TRBJ1-6	CASSPTGGDTPLHF	TGTGCCAGCTCACCAACAGGGGGCGATACACCCCTCCACTTT
.	TRBV19	TRBD1	TRBJ1-5	CASSPLIGQDVQPQHF	TGTGCCAGTAGTCCCTTGATAGGACAGGACGTTCAGCCCCAGCATTTT
.	TRBV12-5	TRBD1	TRBJ1-2	CASGLGQGKDYTF	TGTGCTAGTGGTTTGGGACAGGGTAAAGACTACACCTTC
.	TRBV4-1	TRBD1	TRBJ2-7	CASSSAGTASYEQYF	TGCGCCAGCAGCAGCGCCGGGACAGCGTCCTACGAGCAGTACTTC
.	TRBV7-8	.	TRBJ1-2	CASSLATALTARYYGYTF	TGTGCCAGCAGCTTAGCCACAGCCTTAACGGCTCGGTACTATGGCTACACCTTC
.	TRBV6-5	.	TRBJ2-3	CASSWGHGSATDTQYF	TGTGCCAGCAGTTGGGGACACGGGTCGGCCACAGATACGCAGTATTTT
once	TRBV19	.	TRBJ2-1	CASSIDRGDISYNEQFF	TGTGCCAGTAGTATAGATCGGGGGGACATTTCCTACAATGAGCAGTTCTTC
.	TRBV5-4	TRBD2	TRBJ2-5	CASTQGRASGSQETQYF	TGTGCCAGCACCCAGGGGAGGGCTAGCGGGAGCCAAGAGACCCAGTACTTC
.	TRBV11-2	.	TRBJ2-2	CASSQFSIPGELFF	TGTGCCAGCAGCCAATTCAGTATTCCCGGGGAGCTGTTTTTT
.	TRBV7-9	.	TRBJ2-3	CASSPLADTQYF	TGTGCCAGCAGCCCCCTCGCAGATACGCAGTATTTT
.	TRBV7-2	.	TRBJ1-1	CASSPRQSNTEAFF	TGTGCCAGCAGCCCCAGACAATCGAACACTGAAGCTTTCTTT
.	TRBV19	.	TRBJ1-4	CASSTTGTSGKLFF	TGTGCCAGTAGTACGACCGGGACAAGCGGAAAACTGTTTTTT
once	TRBV20-1	.	TRBJ2-5	CSASDSQETQYF	TGCAGTGCCAGTGACTCCCAAGAGACCCAGTACTTC
.	TRBV2	TRBD2	TRBJ2-7	CASSEMASGRREQYF	TGTGCCAGCAGTGAAATGGCTAGCGGGAGGAGGGAGCAGTACTTC
.	TRBV19	.	TRBJ2-2	CASSIERQTGELFF	TGTGCCAGTAGTATAGAACGACAGACCGGGGAGCTGTTTTTT
.	TRBV6-1	TRBD2	TRBJ2-1	CASSDGLAGINEQFF	TGTGCCAGCAGTGACGGACTAGCGGGGATCAATGAGCAGTTCTTC
once	TRBV27	.	TRBJ2-1	CASSSPRAYNEQFF	TGTGCCAGCAGTTCACCGAGGGCCTACAATGAGCAGTTCTTC
once	TRBV19	.	TRBJ1-2	CASTVRGIYNYGYTF	TGTGCCAGTACCGTCCGGGGGATCTATAACTATGGCTACACCTTC
.	TRBV18	.	TRBJ2-3	CASSPGVSTDTQYF	TGTGCCAGCTCACCAGGAGTGAGCACAGATACGCAGTATTTT
.	TRBV27	TRBD2	TRBJ2-1	CASRKAGVSYNEQFF	TGTGCCAGCAGGAAAGCGGGAGTATCCTACAATGAGCAGTTCTTC
.	TRBV4-1	.	TRBJ2-7	CASSQDWREPSYEQYF	TGCGCCAGCAGCCAAGATTGGAGGGAGCCATCCTACGAGCAGTACTTC
.	TRBV29-1	.	TRBJ1-1	CSVEKGQNTEAFF	TGCAGCGTTGAAAAGGGGCAGAACACTGAAGCTTTCTTT
once	TRBV3-1/TRBV3-2	.	TRBJ2-1	CASSQDRGYVSRRFF	TGTGCCAGCAGCCAAGATCGGGGGTATGTTTCTCGGCGGTTCTTC
.	TRBV21-1	.	TRBJ2-1	CASSKRDSGKGVSNEQFF	TGTGCCAGCAGCAAACGGGATAGCGGGAAAGGGGTGTCCAATGAGCAGTTCTTC
once	TRBV27	.	TRBJ1-2	CASSTGGLYGYTF	TGTGCCAGCAGTACGGGAGGACTCTATGGCTACACCTTC
.	TRBV5-1	TRBD2	TRBJ2-5	CASSVGLAGGPQETQYF	TGCGCCAGCAGCGTGGGACTAGCGGGAGGGCCACAAGAGACCCAGTACTTC
.	TRBV15	.	TRBJ1-1	CATSAGTRVEAFF	TGTGCCACCAGCGCAGGCACCAGAGTTGAAGCTTTCTTT
.	TRBV5-8	.	TRBJ1-5	CASSLVGVNQPQHF	TGTGCCAGCAGCTTGGTAGGAGTCAATCAGCCCCAGCATTTT
.	TRBV12-3/TRBV12-4	.	TRBJ2-1	CASRGGVGNEQFF	TGTGCCAGCAGGGGGGGTGTAGGCAATGAGCAGTTCTTC
.	TRBV27	.	TRBJ1-6	CASRSTEGTLLSPLHF	TGTGCCAGCAGATCTACCGAAGGGACATTGCTTTCACCCCTCCACTTT
few	TRBV18	.	TRBJ2-2	CASSRRRGGELFF	TGTGCCAGCTCCCGCCGAAGGGGCGGGGAGCTGTTTTTT
.	TRBV20-1	.	TRBJ1-5	CSASRRLGAGNQPQHF	TGCAGTGCCAGTAGGAGACTGGGGGCTGGCAATCAGCCCCAGCATTTT
.	TRBV7-9	.	TRBJ1-1	CASSLAEGPQNTEAFF	TGTGCCAGCAGCTTAGCGGAGGGTCCGCAGAACACTGAAGCTTTCTTT
.	TRBV28	TRBD1	TRBJ2-5	CASSTGTAFQETQYF	TGTGCCAGCAGCACGGGGACAGCCTTCCAAGAGACCCAGTACTTC
.	TRBV28	TRBD1	TRBJ1-2	CASKGGGGAPLANYGYTF	TGTGCCAGCAAAGGAGGGGGCGGGGCCCCATTAGCTAACTATGGCTACACCTTC
.	TRBV30	.	TRBJ1-5	CAWSATASNQPQHF	TGTGCCTGGAGTGCCACAGCAAGCAATCAGCCCCAGCATTTT
.	TRBV14	TRBD1	TRBJ1-1	CASSPPGQGFSEAFF	TGTGCCAGCAGCCCACCGGGACAGGGTTTCTCTGAAGCTTTCTTT
.	TRBV2	TRBD1	TRBJ1-6	CASSSQGASGDNSPLHF	TGTGCCAGCAGTTCGCAGGGGGCGTCCGGAGATAATTCACCCCTCCACTTT
.	TRBV7-9	.	TRBJ2-7	CASSLAGSYEQYF	TGTGCCAGCAGCTTAGCCGGGAGCTACGAGCAGTACTTC
.	TRBV2	TRBD1	TRBJ1-2	CASSVVRDSYGYTF	TGTGCCAGCAGTGTCGTCCGGGACAGTTATGGCTACACCTTC
.	TRBV14	.	TRBJ1-1	CASSQDIRAYTEAFF	TGTGCCAGCAGCCAAGATATAAGAGCCTACACTGAAGCTTTCTTT
.	TRBV2	.	TRBJ1-1	CASSQDGTEAFF	TGTGCCAGCAGCCAGGATGGAACTGAAGCTTTCTTT
.	TRBV27	.	TRBJ2-7	CASSSSSRDRGEPSYEQYF	.
.	TRBV5-1	.	TRBJ2-3	CASSSSSDTDTQYF	TGCGCCAGCAGCTCCTCTAGCGATACAGATACGCAGTATTTT
.	TRBV9	.	TRBJ1-1	CASSVENRVEEAFF	TGTGCCAGCAGCGTGGAAAACAGGGTTGAGGAAGCTTTCTTT
.	TRBV2	TRBD1	TRBJ1-2	CASSEASETRDRDSLNYGYTF	TGTGCCAGCAGTGAAGCCTCCGAGACCCGGGACAGGGACTCCTTAAACTATGGCTACACCTTC
.	TRBV5-1	TRBD2	TRBJ2-7	CASSLGLAGGYSYEQYF	TGCGCCAGCAGCTTGGGACTAGCGGGAGGATATTCCTACGAGCAGTACTTC
.	TRBV6-6	TRBD1	TRBJ1-6	CASNLDRVGSPLHF	TGTGCCAGCAACTTAGACAGGGTTGGTTCACCCCTCCACTTT
.	TRBV7-9	.	TRBJ2-3	CASSLGVGLTTDTQYF	TGTGCCAGCAGCTTAGGAGTCGGACTCACCACAGATACGCAGTATTTT